This paragraph reports one TCR beta chain. This clonotype has a handful of counts. This receptor's antigen is unknown. Base qualities are not provided; no much larger clone lies one nucleotide away. This entry belongs to a study of blood T cells in healthy people across ages (dated by TCRdb to about 2015). Background for the entire study: Template switching captured roughly one uniquely barcoded TCR beta cDNA molecule per two T cells in model experiments. Age-related changes in TCR beta repertoire diversity were measured in the study by deep sequencing normalized with unique cDNA molecular identifiers. Donors were grouped into four age groups: young (average roughly 15 years), middle-aged (around 39), aged (about 59) and long-lived (over 80). Donors of different ages were randomly distributed across sequencing lanes to avoid experimental bias. Using the same blood draw, the study looked at two additional independent replicas of 1 million unique cDNA reads for two donors, one aged 18 to 29 and the other aged 80 or older.

Cut back by 3 bases and 3 bases, the V and J ends lie 12 bases apart. The CDR3 starts with the cysteine, ends with the phenylalanine, and has 15 residues. Kept here is only the CDR3 DNA, which spans 45 bases and is read in frame from base 1. The germline V gene (reference sequence) yields SEHNR for CDR1 and FQNEAQ for CDR2. Systemically healthy Caucasian individuals from Russia, some 40 in total and aged about 6 to 100 years, were included as donors. Around 10 milliliters of peripheral blood were collected from each donor into EDTA-treated Vacutainer tubes. Ficoll-Paque density-gradient centrifugation was used to isolate PBMCs, with at least 6 million obtained per sample. Total RNA was extracted from PBMCs with Trizol reagent, with at least 5.5 micrograms obtained per sample. The percentages of naive CD45RAhigh/CD27high T cells were determined by flow cytometry on a PBMC aliquot from every donor.

The library was made by 5' RACE. Sequencing took place on an Illumina HiSeq 2500. A second roughly 6 to 12 cycle PCR used a sample-barcoded 5' primer and a J-beta primer mix. Each TCR beta cDNA molecule received a unique molecular identifier from a template-switch 5' adaptor carrying 12 random nucleotides. At least 2.5 million CDR3-containing paired-end reads were obtained from each sample. First-strand cDNA synthesis was performed from all RNA using the Mint cDNA synthesis kit, with priming by a TRBC-specific oligonucleotide. Following uracil-DNA glycosylase treatment, a first 18-cycle PCR with universal primers M1SS and BC2_uni_R was performed on all cDNA. Under the source paper's analysis protocol: Each sample was normalized by randomly selecting 1 million high-quality reads, each carrying a distinct molecular identifier. Reads with shared molecular identifiers were discarded instead of being binned into consensus sequences. MiTCR, run with a Q25 quality threshold and the strictest error-elimination algorithm, handled CDR3 identification, clonotype clustering and error correction. A nonparametric unseen species model with Euler transformation was used to estimate a lower bound on total TCR beta diversity. Using fastp trimming at Q25 and MiXCR clonotype assembly, TCRdb reanalyzed the public sequencing data and kept in-frame beta chains. Each CDR3 protein appears once, grouped with its most common genes and DNA. These V and J calls are TCRdb output, not the study's own analysis. Across this sample there are roughly 1,800,000 distinct CDR3 sequences, with roughly 52% seen only once. More than 2% of the sample comes from the top ten.

What the study reported, not specific to this receptor: Compared with the aged group, more naive CD4+ T cells, fewer expanded clones and increased TCR diversity were shown by the long-lived group, suggesting age selection. There was a strong correlation between observed TCR beta diversity and the percentage of naive T cells measured by flow cytometry. Estimates of total diversity based on one million sequenced T cells were regarded as lower bounds and as underestimates. Because the CMV infection status of the donors was unknown, age-related changes in expanded clonotypes may potentially have been confounded. Bulk unsorted PBMC profiling prevented conclusive comparison of naive and antigen-experienced compartments. Observed TCR beta diversity per million T cells fell roughly linearly with age, and a significant reduction was already apparent by age approximately 40.

Recombination linked TRBV7-9 to TRBJ2-4; the D gene is possibly TRBD2, with 6 bases matching. This clonotype was sampled from a woman between 35 and 50 years old in good health. Sequenced: blood. The sequence in DNA is TGTGCCAGCAGCTTGTCCGGGACTGGCAAAAACATTCAGTACTTC. The encoded protein is CASSLSGTGKNIQYF.